The TCR beta chain under discussion was sequenced for a study of blood T cell repertoires in COVID-19. Study summary: From T cells, B-cell-depleted T cells, or PBMCs came the material, which was cDNA or gDNA.

How the authors handled the data: Reference gene primers were amplified, and this amplification served to estimate nucleated cell counts. Profiling relied on immunoSEQ multiplex PCR, and the TCRdb table lists in-frame clones only, not all of them. Clone size and V and J calls were adopted from that table, with D and trimming inferred from the DNA. The sample contains approximately 250,000 clones, about 87% of which appear only once. Individuals aged 18 to 89 years were recruited from around 22 US areas. The ends were cut back, 0 bases at V and 2 bases at J, with 5 bases in the middle. The CDR3 contains 14 residues. Germline assignment: CDR1 LGHDT and CDR2 YNNKEL (reference sequence).

The origin of this receptor is a woman aged 30 to 39 with acute COVID-19. The chain carries TRBV3-1 (or the pseudogene TRBV3-2) and TRBJ1-5; no definite D call. The sample taken for sequencing was PBMCs or T cells enriched from blood (not recorded which). CDR3 protein: CASSQDAGNQPQHF. CDR3 sequence (DNA): TGTGCCAGCAGCCAAGATGCGGGCAATCAGCCCCAGCATTTT.